This note documents a single TCR beta chain sequence. Its antigen specificity is not known. No base qualities exist here, and no much larger clone lies one base off it. A distance of 9 bases separates the germline ends of V and J, which lose 2 bases and 1 base respectively. Reading from cysteine to phenylalanine, the CDR3 counts 14 amino acids. Left in the record is the CDR3 DNA by itself, 42 bases read in frame from the first base. CDR1 and CDR2, looked up from the germline V gene (reference sequence), are SGHNT and YYREEE. The source of the sample is a study of cytomegalovirus exposure and HLA in healthy donors (dated by TCRdb to about 2017). Regarding the study in general: According to an earlier analysis of a few hundred of the donors, about 170 million T cells yielded 117 million unique TCR beta sequences and about 300 Gb of sequence data. About 310 gigabases of sequencing data and approximately 80 million unique TCR sequences were included in an early release covering around 650 HLA-typed donors. Of the 300 to 450 genotyped donors, about 80% fell in the genetic ancestry cluster associated with self-reported Caucasian donors. The study was designed to test whether signatures of past pathogen exposure could be identified by cataloging public T cell receptors. The T cell repertoires of some 700 subjects were profiled by immunosequencing and related to cytomegalovirus serostatus. Along with the approximately 700-subject first cohort, a separate validation cohort of over a hundred different subjects was used. The study combined high-throughput TCR immunosequencing, statistical association of individual TCRs with disease status, and machine learning to predict cytomegalovirus infection status. A later analysis re-examined previously published TCR beta repertoires from 500 to 700 donors and added high-resolution HLA genotyping to investigate patterns of TCR occurrence. The later analysis used no new phenotypic data to find candidate immune exposures, relying instead on TCR beta sequences and their occurrence across donors. To decide whether each TCR beta V gene segment behaved as functional or pseudogenic, an earlier analysis of some 540 of the donors relied on high-throughput TCR beta sequencing. Donor age, sex, ethnicity and CMV serostatus were collected together with the repertoire data. Genome-wide SNP genotypes for about 65% of the roughly 700 donors were used in a later genetic analysis, which treated that subset as a discovery cohort. All discovery cohort repertoires had been generated using a single sequencing platform. HLA typing included class I and class II loci at four-digit resolution. Typing coverage varied by locus: about 620-630 donors for A, B, C, DRB1 and DQB1; approximately 500 for DQA1; about 570 for DPA1; roughly 470 for DPB1. A handful of DR-DQ haplotypes were handled as single units for association and clustering because linkage in the cohort was strong. Across some 400 genotyped donors of the cohort, an average of approximately 200,000 unique TCR beta nucleotide sequences per donor were sequenced, and approximately 17% of those sequences were non-productive. The paper's findings and limits, for the study overall: Several of the top co-occurrence clusters appeared to be linked to parvovirus B19, influenza, CMV and Epstein-Barr virus, according to a later analysis. A total of around 150 TCR beta chains were listed by the study as associated with cytomegalovirus. A few of the identified cytomegalovirus-associated TCR beta chains were confirmed in vitro to be specific for cytomegalovirus antigens. Because HLA typing was missing for some donors at each locus, association tests included only the typed subset. According to a later analysis, TCR association rates differed among HLA loci, with DRB1 alleles showing the most associated TCRs and HLA-C alleles showing the fewest. A further reported finding was that TCR beta sequences accurately predicted the HLA-A and HLA-B alleles for most subjects in the first cohort. Presence/absence analyses assumed roughly uniform sequencing depth across donors, an assumption that may not hold. Only TCR beta chains were sequenced in this cohort, and the absence of alpha or paired-chain data limited detectable features. According to the authors, the approach could potentially be generalized to other disease states and immunological phenotypes. In an earlier analysis of some 500 of the donors, most TCR beta V segments appeared in productive rearrangements about 87% or about 30% of the time, broadly matching IMGT annotations. A cluster of highly shared sequence variants was judged likely to represent a technical artifact of the sequencing pipeline. Because the 87-base-pair reads could not distinguish some IMGT-functional V segments, including TRBV6-2 and TRBV6-3, those segments were excluded. Correlated functional status among segregating V segments might reflect linkage disequilibrium, but an unknown experimental factor could not be ruled out. Compared with equally common non-associated chains, HLA-associated TCR beta chains in a later analysis were more clonally expanded and had lower generation probabilities. Because counts were too low, seventeen rarely observed V segments, including chromosome 9 orphons, were excluded from the earlier analysis of some 540 of the donors. When HLA alleles, especially DR and DQ, strongly co-occurred, attributing TCR associations to individual alleles was difficult. Most TCR sequences were seen in very few donors, while some public TCRs were found in many individuals. In a later genetic analysis, a missense DCLRE1C variant was associated with V-gene and J-gene trimming of TCR beta chains, and the association was replicated in an independent cohort. A later analysis associated 15,000 to 20,000 TCR beta sequences with specific HLA alleles at a false discovery rate of 0.05. The classifier was reported to diagnose cytomegalovirus status with high specificity and sensitivity in both the original and validation cohorts. According to a later analysis, most CMV-associated TCR beta chains appeared to be HLA-restricted, and the HLA associations seemed to be driven largely by CMV exposure. According to a later genetic analysis, donors in an Asian-associated ancestry cluster had fewer N-insertions in productive TCRs than the approximately 650-donor mean. The only immune exposure information available for the cohort was CMV serostatus.

To prepare the library, the immunoSEQ multiplex PCR assay was applied. For the multiplex PCR, a mixture combining 60 forward primers for TCR Vbeta segments and 13 reverse primers for TCR Jbeta segments was used. A multiplex PCR assay on genomic DNA amplified the CDR3 region of rearranged TCR beta genes. On the Illumina HiSeq System, the amplified TCR beta libraries were sequenced as 87-base-pair reads. Concerning the study's data processing: A later analysis tallied about 77 million unique TCR beta chains across the 666 repertoires, and around 12 million of those chains were shared by two or more donors. Raw reads were error-corrected and collapsed into unique sequences with a nearest-neighbor algorithm that merged closely related sequences to remove PCR and sequencing errors. Alignment of CDR3 sequences to IMGT reference sequences was used to assign V, D and J gene segments. For a sequence to be retained, at least a six-nucleotide match to both a V gene segment and a J gene segment was required. A rearrangement was called productive if the CDR3 had no stop codons and remained in frame with V and J, and every other rearrangement was called non-productive. CDR3 was defined by IMGT convention, running from the second conserved V-encoded cysteine to the conserved J-encoded phenylalanine. In an earlier analysis of some 550 of the donors, sequences lacking an unambiguous match to a single V gene segment were excluded. In an earlier analysis of several hundred of the donors, V segments were called functional above 56.7% productive rearrangements and were called segregating when the between-donor standard deviation exceeded 5%. A statistical classification framework was built for diagnosing cytomegalovirus status from the catalog of TCR beta chain sequences. In a later analysis, TCR nucleotide sequences were compared against IMGT/GENE-DB human TR gene sequences so that V and J genes could be assigned. Using the TCRdist pipeline, a later analysis assigned CDR3 sequences along with most-parsimonious VDJ recombination scenarios. In a later analysis, every TCR beta chain was defined by the combination of its CDR3 amino acid sequence and its V-gene family, and reads without a unique V-gene family were dropped. To address suspected cross-contamination and a sequencing artifact, a later analysis removed under 600 highly shared, low-generation-probability nucleotide sequences. In a later analysis, a clonal expansion index for each public chain was calculated from normalized within-repertoire ranks of inferred template counts. Generation probabilities in a later analysis came from a VDJ recombination model fitted to out-of-frame rearrangements, and those results were checked against IGoR. Hypergeometric tests were used in a later analysis to score TCR-TCR, TCR-HLA and TCR-CMV co-occurrence, with a repertoire-size bias correction applied to the TCR pairs. In a later analysis, false discovery rates were estimated by permuting HLA or CMV assignments 20 times. A later analysis grouped co-occurring TCRs with DBSCAN, adding TCRdist sequence similarity when clustering within HLA-allele-positive subsets. Co-occurrence clustering excluded repertoires with fewer than 30,000 or more than 120,000 public chains, plus five with anomalous nucleotide sharing. The table comes from immuneACCESS by way of TCRdb, which keeps in-frame sequences with V and J called. Part of the clones is missing from these tables; in studies checked, under half for an unresolved V gene and the rest for unknown reasons. V and J calls and clone size are given by that table; D and trimming were obtained from the DNA. A total of tens of thousands of clones appear in this sample, around 74% of them only once. Nearly 7.5% of the sample lies in the top ten.

The cohort was made up of around 720 healthy bone marrow donors. Cohort members were all nominally healthy when sampled, although unrecorded immune exposures were likely present. The donor tested CMV seropositive, placing the donor among the 289 seropositive members of the cohort. Every donor gave a peripheral blood sample, and the peripheral blood mononuclear cells from that sample were used for TCR beta sequencing. Genomic DNA was extracted from the blood cell samples with the Qiagen DNeasy Blood Extraction Kit. The sequence is built from TRBV5-4 and TRBJ2-5; 5 matching bases give a weak D call of TRBD2. The sample consisted of PBMCs. This sequence originates from a woman aged 25 to 39 in good health and CMV-seropositive. Here the CDR3 is given as CASSFAGVQETQYF. The nucleotide sequence is TGTGCCAGCAGCTTCGCCGGGGTCCAAGAGACCCAGTACTTC.